This TCR beta chain was sequenced in a study of blood T cell repertoires in COVID-19. The table came from immunoSEQ multiplex PCR; TCRdb's copy has only in-frame clones and leaves some out. The table shows about 210,000 clones, with approximately 81% occurring only once. V lost 5 bases, J lost 5 bases, and 10 bases lay in between. The germline gives CDR1 ENHRY, CDR2 SYGVKD. The CDR3 is 13 amino acids. This clonotype was obtained from a woman in her fifties or sixties with acute COVID-19. Sequencing was performed on PBMCs or T cells enriched from blood (not recorded which). V is TRBV10-3 and J is TRBJ1-5; maybe TRBD1 (6 bases). The CDR3 here is CAISTNRDQPQHF. Written as DNA, the CDR3 is TGTGCCATCAGTACTAACAGGGATCAGCCCCAGCATTTT.